This is a list of T cell receptor beta chains from one sample in a study of cytomegalovirus exposure and HLA in healthy donors. The protocol was immunoSEQ multiplex PCR, while the TCRdb copy is restricted to in-frame clones and leaves out a portion. This specimen shows 100,000 to 150,000 clones; the ten leading clones hold roughly 0.94%. The sequenced material came from PBMCs. Source of these receptors: a man aged 18 to 30 in good health and CMV-seronegative. Each CDR3 is given with its conserved first and last residue. D genes are given only for firm matches.

v_call: TRBV18; cdr3_length: 13; j_call: TRBJ1-1; d_call: NA; cdr3_nt: TGTGCCAGCTCACCTACAGGGTTCGCTGAAGCTTTCTTT; cdr3_aa: CASSPTGFAEAFF
v_call: TRBV11-1; cdr3_length: 15; j_call: TRBJ1-1; d_call: NA; cdr3_nt: TGTGCCAGCAGCCGCGTGAACAGGGAAAACACTGAAGCTTTCTTT; cdr3_aa: CASSRVNRENTEAFF
v_call: TRBV18; cdr3_length: 13; j_call: TRBJ2-7; d_call: NA; cdr3_nt: TGTGCCAGCTCACCAACGACAGGCTACGAGCAGTACTTC; cdr3_aa: CASSPTTGYEQYF
v_call: TRBV18; cdr3_length: 16; j_call: TRBJ2-7; d_call: TRBD2; cdr3_nt: TGTGCCAGCTCACCGGGACTAGCGGGAGGCAACTACGAGCAGTACTTC; cdr3_aa: CASSPGLAGGNYEQYF
v_call: TRBV5-5; cdr3_length: 18; j_call: TRBJ1-1; d_call: TRBD1; cdr3_nt: TGTGCCAGCAGCTCCTTCGGGGACAGCGATTTTTTGAACACTGAAGCTTTCTTT; cdr3_aa: CASSSFGDSDFLNTEAFF
v_call: TRBV5-1; cdr3_length: 15; j_call: TRBJ2-3; d_call: TRBD2; cdr3_nt: TGCGCCAGCACCTTGCTAGCGGGGGGCACAGATACGCAGTATTTT; cdr3_aa: CASTLLAGGTDTQYF
v_call: TRBV4-1; cdr3_length: 18; j_call: TRBJ1-4; d_call: NA; cdr3_nt: TGCGCCAGCAGCCAAGCTTGGGAGACTTTACCAACTAATGAAAAACTGTTTTTT; cdr3_aa: CASSQAWETLPTNEKLFF
v_call: TRBV29-1; cdr3_length: 14; j_call: TRBJ2-3; d_call: TRBD1; cdr3_nt: TGCAGCGACACTGGACAGGGGGCGTCAGATACGCAGTATTTT; cdr3_aa: CSDTGQGASDTQYF
v_call: TRBV13; cdr3_length: 20; j_call: TRBJ2-2; d_call: TRBD1; cdr3_nt: TGTGCCAGCAGCCCATCAGCCCGGGACAGCATAGCCCAGGGCACCGGGGAGCTGTTTTTT; cdr3_aa: CASSPSARDSIAQGTGELFF
v_call: TRBV14; cdr3_length: 17; j_call: TRBJ2-1; d_call: TRBD2; cdr3_nt: TGTGCCAGCAGCCAAGAGAGCTTTCGCGGGAGTACACGTGAGCAGTTCTTC; cdr3_aa: CASSQESFRGSTREQFF
v_call: TRBV6-1; cdr3_length: 17; j_call: TRBJ2-1; d_call: TRBD2; cdr3_nt: TGTGCCAGCAGTGAAAGTCCTCCTAGCGGGTCCTACAATGAGCAGTTCTTC; cdr3_aa: CASSESPPSGSYNEQFF
v_call: TRBV28; cdr3_length: 14; j_call: TRBJ2-7; d_call: TRBD1; cdr3_nt: TGTGCCAGCAGTATCCGGGACAGGGACTACGAGCAGTACTTC; cdr3_aa: CASSIRDRDYEQYF
v_call: TRBV12-5; cdr3_length: 15; j_call: TRBJ2-3; d_call: TRBD1; cdr3_nt: TGTGCTAGTTGTAAGGGGGCGCTAGGCACAGATACGCAGTATTTT; cdr3_aa: CASCKGALGTDTQYF
v_call: TRBV18; cdr3_length: 12; j_call: TRBJ2-1; d_call: NA; cdr3_nt: TGTGCCAGCTCACCCTCTCAGAATGAGCAGTTCTTC; cdr3_aa: CASSPSQNEQFF
v_call: TRBV30; cdr3_length: 14; j_call: TRBJ1-4; d_call: NA; cdr3_nt: TGTGCCTGGAGCGGGACATCCCTAGAAGGAAAACTGTTTTTT; cdr3_aa: CAWSGTSLEGKLFF
v_call: TRBV11-2; cdr3_length: 13; j_call: TRBJ2-5; d_call: NA; cdr3_nt: TGTGCCAGCAGCCCTCTCCCTCAAGAGACCCAGTACTTC; cdr3_aa: CASSPLPQETQYF
v_call: TRBV6-1; cdr3_length: 13; j_call: TRBJ1-2; d_call: NA; cdr3_nt: TGTGCCAGCAGTGGCGCCTCGTTGGATGGCTACACCTTC; cdr3_aa: CASSGASLDGYTF
v_call: TRBV5-1; cdr3_length: 15; j_call: TRBJ2-3; d_call: TRBD2; cdr3_nt: TGCGCCAGCAGCTTATTACTAGCGGGGGGCAATACGCAGTATTTT; cdr3_aa: CASSLLLAGGNTQYF
v_call: TRBV28; cdr3_length: 14; j_call: TRBJ2-7; d_call: NA; cdr3_nt: TGTGCCAGCAGTTTGGGCGGGACAGTGTACGAGCAGTACTTC; cdr3_aa: CASSLGGTVYEQYF
v_call: TRBV5-1; cdr3_length: 15; j_call: TRBJ2-7; d_call: TRBD1; cdr3_nt: TGCGCCAGCAGCTTGGATGGGACAGGCGCCTACGAGCAGTACTTC; cdr3_aa: CASSLDGTGAYEQYF
v_call: TRBV19; cdr3_length: 15; j_call: TRBJ1-2; d_call: NA; cdr3_nt: TGTGCCAGTAGTAAACCTGACGAGGTGCTGAGGGGCTACACCTTC; cdr3_aa: CASSKPDEVLRGYTF
v_call: TRBV5-1; cdr3_length: 15; j_call: TRBJ2-1; d_call: NA; cdr3_nt: TGCGCCAGCAGCTGGACAGACGACGTATACAATGAGCAGTTCTTC; cdr3_aa: CASSWTDDVYNEQFF
v_call: TRBV2; cdr3_length: 15; j_call: TRBJ1-1; d_call: TRBD1; cdr3_nt: TGTGCCAGCAGTGACTCTAGGACAGGGGACACTGAAGCTTTCTTT; cdr3_aa: CASSDSRTGDTEAFF
v_call: TRBV7-9; cdr3_length: 13; j_call: TRBJ2-1; d_call: NA; cdr3_nt: TGTGCCAGCAGCCCGAACCGGGGCAATGAGCAGTTCTTC; cdr3_aa: CASSPNRGNEQFF
v_call: TRBV30; cdr3_length: 14; j_call: TRBJ1-2; d_call: NA; cdr3_nt: TGTGCCTGGAGTCCGGGACTTAGAGGCTATGGCTACACCTTC; cdr3_aa: CAWSPGLRGYGYTF
v_call: TRBV4-1; cdr3_length: 13; j_call: TRBJ1-1; d_call: NA; cdr3_nt: TGCGCCAGCCTTCAGACAGGTGGCGCTGAAGCTTTCTTT; cdr3_aa: CASLQTGGAEAFF
v_call: TRBV6-5; cdr3_length: 15; j_call: TRBJ2-5; d_call: TRBD1; cdr3_nt: TGTGCCAGCAGTTACAGCCAGGGGGCCCGGGAGACCCAGTACTTC; cdr3_aa: CASSYSQGARETQYF
v_call: TRBV7-9; cdr3_length: 17; j_call: TRBJ1-1; d_call: TRBD1; cdr3_nt: TGTGCCAGCAGCCTTGTCGGACAGGGGTTCTTGAACACTGAAGCTTTCTTT; cdr3_aa: CASSLVGQGFLNTEAFF
v_call: TRBV5-1; cdr3_length: 16; j_call: TRBJ2-5; d_call: NA; cdr3_nt: TGCGCCAGCAGCCCGTCAAGTGGCGGGTTCCAAGAGACCCAGTACTTC; cdr3_aa: CASSPSSGGFQETQYF
v_call: TRBV11-2; cdr3_length: 14; j_call: TRBJ2-7; d_call: TRBD1; cdr3_nt: TGTGCCAGCAGCGTATTAGGGGGCGGCTACGAGCAGTACTTC; cdr3_aa: CASSVLGGGYEQYF
v_call: TRBV27; cdr3_length: 14; j_call: TRBJ1-2; d_call: TRBD1; cdr3_nt: TGTGCCAGCAGTTTCTCGGGACAGGGCCTAGGCTACACCTTC; cdr3_aa: CASSFSGQGLGYTF
v_call: TRBV10-1; cdr3_length: 13; j_call: TRBJ2-2; d_call: NA; cdr3_nt: TGCGCCAGCAGTGAGCCAGGGGTCGGGGAGCTGTTTTTT; cdr3_aa: CASSEPGVGELFF
v_call: TRBV19; cdr3_length: 14; j_call: TRBJ2-7; d_call: TRBD1; cdr3_nt: TGTGCCAGTAGTATTGGGACAGCTTCCTACGAGCAGTACTTC; cdr3_aa: CASSIGTASYEQYF
v_call: TRBV6-1; cdr3_length: 14; j_call: TRBJ1-6; d_call: NA; cdr3_nt: TGTGCCAGCAGGGTCACAGGGTTGGGTTCACCCCTCCACTTT; cdr3_aa: CASRVTGLGSPLHF
v_call: TRBV7-2; cdr3_length: 15; j_call: TRBJ2-1; d_call: TRBD2; cdr3_nt: TGTGCCAGCAGCACCCGGATGCGGGAGTGGAATGAGCAGTTCTTC; cdr3_aa: CASSTRMREWNEQFF
v_call: TRBV12-5; cdr3_length: 15; j_call: TRBJ1-5; d_call: NA; cdr3_nt: TGTGCTAGACGCTGCGGGGTCCGGATCAATCAGCCCCAGCATTTT; cdr3_aa: CARRCGVRINQPQHF
v_call: TRBV28; cdr3_length: 16; j_call: TRBJ2-7; d_call: TRBD2; cdr3_nt: TGTGCCAGCAGTCCCGCGCGACTAGCGGGTTTCTACGAGCAGTACTTC; cdr3_aa: CASSPARLAGFYEQYF
v_call: TRBV6-6; cdr3_length: 14; j_call: TRBJ1-5; d_call: TRBD1; cdr3_nt: TGTGCCAGCAGTATAGGACAGGGGAGCCAGCCCCAGCATTTT; cdr3_aa: CASSIGQGSQPQHF
v_call: TRBV7-9; cdr3_length: 15; j_call: TRBJ1-2; d_call: TRBD1; cdr3_nt: TGTGCCAGCAGCTTAGCGGGACAGGGTAACTATGGCTACACCTTC; cdr3_aa: CASSLAGQGNYGYTF
v_call: TRBV7-9; cdr3_length: 16; j_call: TRBJ2-3; d_call: TRBD1; cdr3_nt: TGTGCCAGCAGCTTAGAACAGGGGAGTGTGCCAGATACGCAGTATTTT; cdr3_aa: CASSLEQGSVPDTQYF
v_call: TRBV5-1; cdr3_length: 14; j_call: TRBJ2-2; d_call: NA; cdr3_nt: TGCGCCAGCCGGGAACACGCGAACACCGGGGAGCTGTTTTTT; cdr3_aa: CASREHANTGELFF
v_call: TRBV30; cdr3_length: 13; j_call: TRBJ2-7; d_call: NA; cdr3_nt: TGTGCCTGGAGTGTTAGGCAGGCGGGCGAGCAGTACTTC; cdr3_aa: CAWSVRQAGEQYF
v_call: TRBV30; cdr3_length: 14; j_call: TRBJ1-5; d_call: NA; cdr3_nt: TGTGCCTGGAGGGGCCAGGGAAGGAATCAGCCCCAGCATTTT; cdr3_aa: CAWRGQGRNQPQHF
v_call: TRBV9; cdr3_length: 15; j_call: TRBJ1-1; d_call: TRBD1; cdr3_nt: TGTGCCAGCAGCGTTGGTGGACAGGGAGATTCTGAAGCTTTCTTT; cdr3_aa: CASSVGGQGDSEAFF
v_call: TRBV7-9; cdr3_length: 18; j_call: TRBJ2-1; d_call: TRBD2; cdr3_nt: TGTGCCACCAGCAAACTAGCGGGCACCCCGAGCTCCTACAATGAGCAGTTCTTC; cdr3_aa: CATSKLAGTPSSYNEQFF
v_call: TRBV5-1; cdr3_length: 15; j_call: TRBJ2-3; d_call: NA; cdr3_nt: TGCGCCAGCAGCACCGGACAGCCTAGCACAGATACGCAGTATTTT; cdr3_aa: CASSTGQPSTDTQYF
v_call: TRBV29-1; cdr3_length: 15; j_call: TRBJ2-5; d_call: TRBD2; cdr3_nt: TGCAGCGTTGTTCTCGAGCGGGGTATCGGGGAGACCCAGTACTTC; cdr3_aa: CSVVLERGIGETQYF
v_call: TRBV5-1; cdr3_length: 14; j_call: TRBJ1-4; d_call: TRBD1; cdr3_nt: TGCGCCAGCAGCCGGGACAGGGGGGCTGAAAAACTGTTTTTT; cdr3_aa: CASSRDRGAEKLFF
v_call: TRBV18; cdr3_length: 15; j_call: TRBJ1-6; d_call: NA; cdr3_nt: TGTGCCAGCTCACCACCCTTATCCGAGGGATCACCCCTCCACTTT; cdr3_aa: CASSPPLSEGSPLHF
v_call: TRBV5-1; cdr3_length: 15; j_call: TRBJ2-2; d_call: NA; cdr3_nt: TGCGCCAGCAGCTTGGGATTAGCTGGCACCGGGGAGCTGTTTTTT; cdr3_aa: CASSLGLAGTGELFF
v_call: TRBV18; cdr3_length: 12; j_call: TRBJ2-7; d_call: NA; cdr3_nt: TGTGCCAGCTCGGACACTGGCTACGAGCAGTACTTC; cdr3_aa: CASSDTGYEQYF